This T cell receptor beta chain was documented in a study of blood T cell repertoires in COVID-19 (dated by TCRdb to the early 2020s). About the investigation overall: Samples covering the acute and convalescent phases of COVID-19 were provided by collaborators in the United States, Italy and Spain. The sample metadata nearly always contained a de-identified subject ID, COVID-19 status, age in years and sex. The dataset comprised deeply sampled blood TCRbeta repertoires from subjects exposed to, actively infected with, or recovered from COVID-19. The material from the prospective study consisted of cDNA or gDNA derived from T cells, B-cell-depleted T cells, or PBMCs. HLA class I and class II types, where available, came from metadata supplied by the sample provider rather than from assay-based typing. A freely available public database, intended as a resource for researchers studying the immune response to SARS-CoV-2, is where the repertoires were released. Samples were obtained from the ongoing ImmuneRACE study (first 160 participants) and from approximately 1,200 subjects provided by 6 global collaborators. The investigation overall reported the following: The amount of clinical and demographic metadata varied by source and participant and was provided uncurated.

Collaborating institutions collected whole blood in K2EDTA tubes following their own protocols. For TCRbeta analysis, collaborator samples were shipped as frozen whole blood, as isolated PBMCs, or as DNA extracted from either sample type. Turning to this clone: Its binding antigen is unknown. Base qualities are not provided; no much larger clone lies one nucleotide away.

TCRbeta CDR3 regions were amplified from genomic DNA by means of the immunoSEQ Assay, a bias-controlled multiplex PCR. The study's processing was this. The number of nucleated cells in each sample was estimated by amplification of reference gene primers within the assay. To quantify the absolute abundance of each unique TCRbeta CDR3 rearrangement, sequence reads were collapsed and filtered. Productive Simpson clonality was computed per sample as the square root of Simpson's diversity index over productive rearrangements. TCRdb stores this immuneACCESS table with in-frame sequences only. Part of the clones is absent; in the studies checked, under half of the shortfall reflects unresolved V genes, and no reason is known for the rest. The V and J calls and clone size are taken from that table; D and trimming were inferred from the DNA. The sample profile shows around 47,000 clones; 87% of them were found once. The ten largest clones take up 23% of the sample.

The germline V gene provides CDR1 SGHRS and CDR2 YFSETQ. Trimmed from V: 6 bases; trimmed from J: 5 bases; junction bases lacking a gene match: 9. Counted from cysteine to phenylalanine, this CDR3 has 16 amino acids. The entry retains the CDR3 DNA only, 48 bases that are in frame from base 1. The sequence links TRBV5-1 to TRBJ2-3; TRBD2 matches 13 bases in the middle. Specimen: peripheral blood. This TCR was recovered from a woman of 80 years or more in a cohort sampled during active or convalescent COVID-19. The bases are TGCGCCAGCACCCTGGGACTAGCGGGAACGGGAGATACGCAGTATTTT. Translated, it gives CASTLGLAGTGDTQYF.